The rows below give T cell receptor beta chains drawn from one sample of a study of blood T cell repertoires in COVID-19. Sequencing used immunoSEQ multiplex PCR; TCRdb keeps in-frame clones, though not all of them. Of more than 70,000 clones listed, 70% to 90% are singletons. Sequenced material: peripheral blood. These receptors came from a man between 50 and 59 years old with acute or convalescent COVID-19. The CDR3 runs from the conserved cysteine through the conserved F or W. A D gene is named only where the DNA matches it firmly. Size tells how often a clone was seen (once, few, many) or the class of an expanded clone, and some rows leave it out.

J gene: TRBJ1-1
D gene: TRBD1
clone size: -
CDR3 length: 13
V gene: TRBV29-1
CDR3 DNA: TGCAGCGTTGAGGGGACAGAGAACACTGAAGCTTTCTTT
CDR3 protein: CSVEGTENTEAFF

J gene: TRBJ2-3
D gene: TRBD2
clone size: few
CDR3 length: 15
V gene: TRBV14
CDR3 DNA: TGTGCCAGCAGCCTAGCGGGGGGGCAGACAGATACGCAGTATTTT
CDR3 protein: CASSLAGGQTDTQYF

J gene: TRBJ1-2
D gene: -
clone size: -
CDR3 length: 13
V gene: TRBV6-5
CDR3 DNA: TGTGCCAGCACCATACTTGATAACTATGGCTACACCTTC
CDR3 protein: CASTILDNYGYTF

J gene: TRBJ1-1
D gene: -
clone size: -
CDR3 length: 15
V gene: TRBV9
CDR3 DNA: TGTGCCAGCAGCGTAGGAGCAGGGGCGGGCACTGAAGCTTTCTTT
CDR3 protein: CASSVGAGAGTEAFF

J gene: TRBJ2-3
D gene: -
clone size: -
CDR3 length: 14
V gene: TRBV9
CDR3 DNA: TGTGCCAGCAGCGCGGGGGGCGGGCCAGATACGCAGTATTTT
CDR3 protein: CASSAGGGPDTQYF

J gene: TRBJ2-1
D gene: TRBD2
clone size: -
CDR3 length: 13
V gene: TRBV5-4
CDR3 DNA: TGTGCCAGCAGCTTGGGAGGCGGGGGGGCTCAGTTCTTC
CDR3 protein: CASSLGGGGAQFF

J gene: TRBJ1-1
D gene: -
clone size: -
CDR3 length: 11
V gene: TRBV20-1
CDR3 DNA: TGCAGTGCCGCTGGGGGGAGGGAAGCTTTCTTT
CDR3 protein: CSAAGGREAFF

J gene: TRBJ2-2
D gene: TRBD1
clone size: -
CDR3 length: 17
V gene: TRBV3-1/TRBV3-2
CDR3 DNA: TGTGCCAGCAGCCAAACAGGGGTGTTCGCGAACACCGGGGAGCTGTTTTTT
CDR3 protein: CASSQTGVFANTGELFF

J gene: TRBJ1-1
D gene: TRBD1
clone size: -
CDR3 length: 13
V gene: TRBV19
CDR3 DNA: TGTGCCAGTAGTCCCCGACAGGGGCATGAAGCTTTCTTT
CDR3 protein: CASSPRQGHEAFF

J gene: TRBJ2-1
D gene: -
clone size: few
CDR3 length: 15
V gene: TRBV6-5
CDR3 DNA: TGTGCCAGCAGTTACTCGCGAGGGGGGGCTATTGAGCAGTTCTTC
CDR3 protein: CASSYSRGGAIEQFF

J gene: TRBJ1-2
D gene: -
clone size: -
CDR3 length: 14
V gene: TRBV3-1/TRBV3-2
CDR3 DNA: TGTGCCAGCAGCTGGAGAGACCCTAGGTATGGCTACACCTTC
CDR3 protein: CASSWRDPRYGYTF

J gene: TRBJ2-6
D gene: -
clone size: -
CDR3 length: 16
V gene: TRBV12-5
CDR3 DNA: TGTGCTAGTGGTCCGACCAGAGGTTCTGGGGCCAACGTCCTGACTTTC
CDR3 protein: CASGPTRGSGANVLTF

J gene: TRBJ1-1
D gene: -
clone size: few
CDR3 length: 14
V gene: TRBV18
CDR3 DNA: TGTGCCAGCTCACCACTTTGGGGGGACACTGAAGCTTTCTTT
CDR3 protein: CASSPLWGDTEAFF

J gene: TRBJ2-1
D gene: TRBD2
clone size: -
CDR3 length: 15
V gene: TRBV19
CDR3 DNA: TGTGCCAGTAGTATACTAGCGGGGACCTACAATGAGCAGTTCTTC
CDR3 protein: CASSILAGTYNEQFF

J gene: TRBJ1-2
D gene: -
clone size: -
CDR3 length: 15
V gene: TRBV1
CDR3 DNA: TGCACCAGCAGACGGACACAGGAGTCGTCGTATGGCTACACCTTC
CDR3 protein: CTSRRTQESSYGYTF

J gene: TRBJ2-2
D gene: -
clone size: -
CDR3 length: 14
V gene: TRBV2
CDR3 DNA: TGTGCCAGCAGTGAACAGGGAATGACCGGGGAGCTGTTTTTT
CDR3 protein: CASSEQGMTGELFF

J gene: TRBJ2-7
D gene: -
clone size: -
CDR3 length: 14
V gene: TRBV7-3
CDR3 DNA: TGTGCCAGCAGCTTAGACGGGAGCTCCTACGAGCAGTACTTC
CDR3 protein: CASSLDGSSYEQYF

J gene: TRBJ1-6
D gene: TRBD1
clone size: -
CDR3 length: 14
V gene: TRBV11-1
CDR3 DNA: TGTGCCAGCAGCCCTCAGGGGGATAATTCACCCCTCCACTTT
CDR3 protein: CASSPQGDNSPLHF

J gene: TRBJ2-3
D gene: TRBD2
clone size: -
CDR3 length: 15
V gene: TRBV2
CDR3 DNA: TGTGCCAGCAGAACAAAGCTAGCGGGGGAGGATACGCAGTATTTT
CDR3 protein: CASRTKLAGEDTQYF

J gene: TRBJ2-1
D gene: TRBD2
clone size: -
CDR3 length: 15
V gene: TRBV7-6
CDR3 DNA: TGTGCCAGCAGTTATAGCGGGGGGGCCTACAATGAGCAGTTCTTC
CDR3 protein: CASSYSGGAYNEQFF

J gene: TRBJ1-4
D gene: TRBD1
clone size: -
CDR3 length: 17
V gene: TRBV5-1
CDR3 DNA: TGCGCCAGCAGCTTGGGACTTACGACAGGGGGCGAGGAAAAACTGTTTTTT
CDR3 protein: CASSLGLTTGGEEKLFF

J gene: TRBJ2-1
D gene: TRBD1
clone size: -
CDR3 length: 14
V gene: TRBV5-3
CDR3 DNA: TGTGCCAGAAGCTTCCGGGACAGGGACCATGAGCAGTTCTTC
CDR3 protein: CARSFRDRDHEQFF

J gene: TRBJ2-5
D gene: TRBD2
clone size: -
CDR3 length: 14
V gene: TRBV6-2/TRBV6-3
CDR3 DNA: TGTGCCAGCAGTTACCTGGGGGGGGAAGAGACCCAGTACTTC
CDR3 protein: CASSYLGGEETQYF

J gene: TRBJ1-4
D gene: TRBD1
clone size: -
CDR3 length: 17
V gene: TRBV19
CDR3 DNA: TGTGCCAGTACCGGGACAGGGATGGGCGAAAAGAATGAAAAACTGTTTTTT
CDR3 protein: CASTGTGMGEKNEKLFF

J gene: TRBJ1-2
D gene: -
clone size: -
CDR3 length: 16
V gene: TRBV10-3
CDR3 DNA: TGTGCCATCAGTGGGAACCGACAGAAAGCTAACTATGGCTACACCTTC
CDR3 protein: CAISGNRQKANYGYTF

J gene: TRBJ1-4
D gene: -
clone size: -
CDR3 length: 15
V gene: TRBV2
CDR3 DNA: TGTGCCAGCAGTGACAGGGTTATCATAGGTGAAAAACTGTTTTTT
CDR3 protein: CASSDRVIIGEKLFF

J gene: TRBJ2-1
D gene: -
clone size: once
CDR3 length: 13
V gene: TRBV11-3
CDR3 DNA: TGTGCCAGCAGCCCCATCGGAGACAATGAGCAGTTCTTC
CDR3 protein: CASSPIGDNEQFF

J gene: TRBJ2-1
D gene: TRBD2
clone size: -
CDR3 length: 15
V gene: TRBV14
CDR3 DNA: TGTGCCAGCAGCCAGGTAGCGGGGGGCGGCAATGAGCAGTTCTTC
CDR3 protein: CASSQVAGGGNEQFF

J gene: TRBJ1-4
D gene: -
clone size: few
CDR3 length: 14
V gene: TRBV4-1
CDR3 DNA: TGCGCCAGCAGACGGGGGGATACTAATGAAAAACTGTTTTTT
CDR3 protein: CASRRGDTNEKLFF

J gene: TRBJ2-3
D gene: -
clone size: -
CDR3 length: 13
V gene: TRBV7-3
CDR3 DNA: TGTGCCAGCAGCCCTGCCGGTGCAGATACGCAGTATTTT
CDR3 protein: CASSPAGADTQYF

J gene: TRBJ2-7
D gene: TRBD1
clone size: few
CDR3 length: 15
V gene: TRBV7-2
CDR3 DNA: TGTGCCAGCAGCCCAAGGACAGGGGCCCCCTACGAGCAGTACTTC
CDR3 protein: CASSPRTGAPYEQYF

J gene: TRBJ2-2
D gene: TRBD2
clone size: -
CDR3 length: 14
V gene: TRBV7-9
CDR3 DNA: TGTGCCAGCAGCTTCCTAGCGGGGGCCGGGGAGCTGTTTTTT
CDR3 protein: CASSFLAGAGELFF

J gene: TRBJ2-3
D gene: TRBD1
clone size: -
CDR3 length: 13
V gene: TRBV6-5
CDR3 DNA: TGTGCCAGCAGTCTGAACAACAGGGGAACGCAGTATTTT
CDR3 protein: CASSLNNRGTQYF

J gene: TRBJ2-5
D gene: TRBD1
clone size: -
CDR3 length: 15
V gene: TRBV10-3
CDR3 DNA: TGTGCCATCAGTGGCACCGGGACAGGGGGAGAGACCCAGTACTTC
CDR3 protein: CAISGTGTGGETQYF

J gene: TRBJ1-5
D gene: TRBD1
clone size: -
CDR3 length: 15
V gene: TRBV7-8
CDR3 DNA: TGTGCCAGCAGACGGACAGGGGGCAAAAATCAGCCCCAGCATTTT
CDR3 protein: CASRRTGGKNQPQHF

J gene: TRBJ2-1
D gene: -
clone size: -
CDR3 length: 14
V gene: TRBV2
CDR3 DNA: TGTGCCAGCAGGATGATAGATCTTAAAAATGAGCAGTTCTTC
CDR3 protein: CASRMIDLKNEQFF

J gene: TRBJ2-3
D gene: TRBD2
clone size: -
CDR3 length: 16
V gene: TRBV9
CDR3 DNA: TGTGCCAGCAGCGCCGCGACTAGCGGGGGGCCAGATACGCAGTATTTT
CDR3 protein: CASSAATSGGPDTQYF

J gene: TRBJ1-4
D gene: TRBD1
clone size: once
CDR3 length: 15
V gene: TRBV18
CDR3 DNA: TGTGCCAGCTCGCGGGACAGGGAGTCGAATGAAAAACTGTTTTTT
CDR3 protein: CASSRDRESNEKLFF

J gene: TRBJ2-1
D gene: TRBD1
clone size: -
CDR3 length: 13
V gene: TRBV12-3/TRBV12-4
CDR3 DNA: TGTGCCAGCAGACGGGACAGATACAATGAGCAGTTCTTC
CDR3 protein: CASRRDRYNEQFF

J gene: TRBJ2-7
D gene: TRBD2
clone size: -
CDR3 length: 15
V gene: TRBV6-5
CDR3 DNA: TGTGCCAGCAGTACCGGGACTAGAGGCCTTTACGAGCAGTACTTC
CDR3 protein: CASSTGTRGLYEQYF

J gene: TRBJ1-5
D gene: -
clone size: -
CDR3 length: 12
V gene: TRBV29-1
CDR3 DNA: TGCAGCGTTGGATGGAGAAATCAGCCCCAGCATTTT
CDR3 protein: CSVGWRNQPQHF

J gene: TRBJ1-1
D gene: TRBD1
clone size: -
CDR3 length: 15
V gene: TRBV30
CDR3 DNA: TGTGCCTGGAGCGCTGGACAGGGGGCAAAAACTGAAGCTTTCTTT
CDR3 protein: CAWSAGQGAKTEAFF

J gene: TRBJ1-1
D gene: TRBD1
clone size: -
CDR3 length: 15
V gene: TRBV4-1
CDR3 DNA: TGCGCCAGCAGCCAATCGACAGGGACGAACACTGAAGCTTTCTTT
CDR3 protein: CASSQSTGTNTEAFF

J gene: TRBJ2-1
D gene: TRBD1
clone size: -
CDR3 length: 19
V gene: TRBV19
CDR3 DNA: TGTGCCAGTAGTATACCAACAGGGGGTGGGATGAGCTCCTACAATGAGCAGTTCTTC
CDR3 protein: CASSIPTGGGMSSYNEQFF

J gene: TRBJ2-7
D gene: -
clone size: -
CDR3 length: 13
V gene: TRBV12-3/TRBV12-4
CDR3 DNA: TGTGCCAGCAGTACAGGGAGCCCCTACGAGCAGTACTTC
CDR3 protein: CASSTGSPYEQYF

J gene: TRBJ1-5
D gene: -
clone size: -
CDR3 length: 15
V gene: TRBV5-6
CDR3 DNA: TGTGCCAGCAGCTTGGCGGGTATCCTTAATCAGCCCCAGCATTTT
CDR3 protein: CASSLAGILNQPQHF

J gene: TRBJ2-1
D gene: -
clone size: -
CDR3 length: 18
V gene: TRBV5-1
CDR3 DNA: TGCGCCAGCAGCTTGGCCGGCAGGGCAGGGCTCTCCTACAATGAGCAGTTCTTC
CDR3 protein: CASSLAGRAGLSYNEQFF

J gene: TRBJ1-2
D gene: -
clone size: -
CDR3 length: 15
V gene: TRBV7-2
CDR3 DNA: TGTGCCAGCAGCTTAAGTACCTTTGGCAGGGATGGCTACACCTTC
CDR3 protein: CASSLSTFGRDGYTF

J gene: TRBJ2-2
D gene: -
clone size: -
CDR3 length: 18
V gene: TRBV18
CDR3 DNA: TGTGCCAGCTCACCAATATCGACAGGTGTACGGAACACCGGGGAGCTGTTTTTT
CDR3 protein: CASSPISTGVRNTGELFF